The TCR beta chain under discussion was sequenced for a study of shared clonotypes between healthy human individuals. Study summary: The people who gave samples were two women and a few men aged 18 to 49.

On sorted subsets, replicate PCRs used roughly 220 ng DNA, or 31,000 or so T cell genomes. The assay was immunoSEQ multiplex PCR, and TCRdb's table has in-frame clones only and misses some. The sample contains fewer than 150,000 clones, more than 65% of which appear only once. The CD8 memory fraction combined CD45RO+ cells with TemRA cells (CCR7-negative CD45RA+). Comments on this clone: The antigen is undetermined.

General study points: The four-donor shared clonotypes exceeded non-shared clonotypes in generation probability, with non-shared ones scoring lower.

V was shortened by 5 bases and J by 2 bases, with 17 bases between the two germline ends. CDR1 and CDR2 (germline): SEHNR, FQNEAQ (reference sequence). This CDR3 region has 16 residues. The chain links TRBV7-9 to TRBJ2-3, with D uncertain. The TCR was taken from a woman aged 25-40 years in good health. The sequenced sample was memory CD8+ T cells sorted from blood. The sample's subset: CD45RO+ cells pooled with CCR7-negative TemRA cells. CDR3 loop: CASSPVTGGFTDTQYF. The CDR3 bases are TGTGCCAGCAGCCCGGTAACGGGCGGCTTCACAGATACGCAGTATTTT.